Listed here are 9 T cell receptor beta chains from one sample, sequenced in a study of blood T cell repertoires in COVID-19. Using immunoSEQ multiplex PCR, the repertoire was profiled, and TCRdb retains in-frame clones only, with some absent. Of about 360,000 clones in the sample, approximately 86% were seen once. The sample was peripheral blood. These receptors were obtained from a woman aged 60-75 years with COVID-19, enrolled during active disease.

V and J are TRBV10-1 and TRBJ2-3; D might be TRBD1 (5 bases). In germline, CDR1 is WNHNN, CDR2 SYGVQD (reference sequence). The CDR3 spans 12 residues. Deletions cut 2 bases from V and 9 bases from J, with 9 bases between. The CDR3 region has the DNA TGCGCCAGCAGTGAGCAGGGCATAACGCAGTATTTT. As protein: CASSEQGITQYF.

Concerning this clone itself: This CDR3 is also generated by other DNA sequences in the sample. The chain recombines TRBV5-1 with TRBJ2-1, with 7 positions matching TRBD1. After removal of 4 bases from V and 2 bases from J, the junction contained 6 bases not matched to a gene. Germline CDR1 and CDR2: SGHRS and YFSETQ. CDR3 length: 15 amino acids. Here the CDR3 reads CASSLGQVAYNEQFF. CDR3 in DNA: TGCGCCAGCAGCCTAGGACAGGTAGCCTACAATGAGCAGTTCTTC. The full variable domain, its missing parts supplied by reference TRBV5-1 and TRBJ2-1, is KAGVTQTPRYLIKTRGQQVTLSCSPISGHRSVSWYQQTPGQGLQFLFEYFSETQRNKGNFPGRFSGRQFSNSRSEMNVSTLELGDSALYLCASSLGQVAYNEQFFGPGTRLTVL.

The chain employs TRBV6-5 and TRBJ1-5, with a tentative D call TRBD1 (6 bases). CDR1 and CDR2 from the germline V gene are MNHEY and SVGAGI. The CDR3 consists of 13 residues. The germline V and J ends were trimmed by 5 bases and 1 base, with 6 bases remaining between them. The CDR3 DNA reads TGTGCCAGCAGTACAGGGAGCAATCAGCCCCAGCATTTT. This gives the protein CASSTGSNQPQHF.

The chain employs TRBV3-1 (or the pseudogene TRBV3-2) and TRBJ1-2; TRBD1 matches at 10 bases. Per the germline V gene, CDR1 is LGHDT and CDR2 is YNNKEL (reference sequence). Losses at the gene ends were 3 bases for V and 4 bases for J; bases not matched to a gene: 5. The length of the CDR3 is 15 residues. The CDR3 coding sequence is TGTGCCAGCAGCCACCCGGGACAGGGGAGCTATGGCTACACCTTC. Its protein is CASSHPGQGSYGYTF.

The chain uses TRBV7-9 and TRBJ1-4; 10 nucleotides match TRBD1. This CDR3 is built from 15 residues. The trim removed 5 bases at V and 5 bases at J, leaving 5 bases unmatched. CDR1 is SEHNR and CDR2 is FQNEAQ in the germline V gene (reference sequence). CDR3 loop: CASSDRTGGNEKLFF. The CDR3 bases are TGTGCCAGCAGCGATAGGACAGGGGGGAATGAAAAACTGTTTTTT.

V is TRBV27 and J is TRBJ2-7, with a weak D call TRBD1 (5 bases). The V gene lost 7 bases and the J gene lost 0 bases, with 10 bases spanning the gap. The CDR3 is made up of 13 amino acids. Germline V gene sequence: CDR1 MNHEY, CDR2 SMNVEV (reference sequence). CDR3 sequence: CASTGHNSYEQYF. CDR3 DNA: TGTGCCAGCACCGGACATAACTCCTACGAGCAGTACTTC.

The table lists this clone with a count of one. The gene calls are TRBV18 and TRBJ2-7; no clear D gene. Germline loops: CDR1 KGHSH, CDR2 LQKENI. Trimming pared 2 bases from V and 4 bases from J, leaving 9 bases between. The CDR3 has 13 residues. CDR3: CASSPAIGYEQYF. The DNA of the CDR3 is TGTGCCAGCTCACCAGCGATCGGTTACGAGCAGTACTTC. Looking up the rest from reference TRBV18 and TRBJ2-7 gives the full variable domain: NAGVMQNPRHLVRRRGQEARLRCSPMKGHSHVYWYRQLPEEGLKFMVYLQKENIIDESGMPKERFSAEFPKEGPSILRIQQVVRGDSAAYFCASSPAIGYEQYFGPGTRLTVT.

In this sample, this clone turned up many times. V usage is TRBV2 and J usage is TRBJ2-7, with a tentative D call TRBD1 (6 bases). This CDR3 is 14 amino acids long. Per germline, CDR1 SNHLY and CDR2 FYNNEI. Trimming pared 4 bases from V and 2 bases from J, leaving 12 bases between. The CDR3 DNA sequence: TGTGCCAGCAGTGTTGGGACACGGACCTACGAGCAGTACTTC. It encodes CASSVGTRTYEQYF.

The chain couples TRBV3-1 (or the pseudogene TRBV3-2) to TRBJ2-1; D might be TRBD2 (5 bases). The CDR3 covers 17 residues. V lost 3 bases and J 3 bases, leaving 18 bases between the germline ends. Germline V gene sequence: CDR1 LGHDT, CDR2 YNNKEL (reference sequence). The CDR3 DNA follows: TGTGCCAGCAGCCAGGGTCTGTCGAGGGCCCACTACAATGAGCAGTTCTTC. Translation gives CASSQGLSRAHYNEQFF.